Below are 8 T cell receptor beta chains sequenced from a single sample in a study of blood T cell repertoires in COVID-19. Sequencing used immunoSEQ multiplex PCR; TCRdb keeps in-frame clones, though not all of them. The data contain under 250,000 clones, roughly 86% of them singletons. Sequencing input: peripheral blood. The origin of the receptors is a man aged 45-65 years with acute or convalescent COVID-19.

The CDR3 region has the DNA TGTGCCAGCAGCAAGGGACAGGGGCCAGGAAACATTCAGTACTTC. Protein: CASSKGQGPGNIQYF. The chain links TRBV21-1 to TRBJ2-4; the table calls TRBD1, which could not be checked here. TRBV21-1 is classified as a pseudogene. CDR3 length equals 15 residues.

This clone was observed a single time. The J gene is TRBJ2-2, the V gene TRBV6-5, with D possibly matching TRBD1 (5 bases). Germline V gives CDR1 MNHEY, CDR2 SVGAGI. CDR3 size: 13 residues. V lost 10 bases, J lost 3 bases, and 12 bases lay in between. CDR3 nucleotide sequence: TGTGCCACAGGACATATATACACCGGGGAGCTGTTTTTT. Translating it yields CATGHIYTGELFF.

This clone was recorded once. The chain has TRBV29-1 and TRBJ1-3; D may be TRBD1 (6 bases). CDR3 length: 15 amino acids. Trimming shortened V by 4 bases and J by 4 bases, and 17 bases separated the two germline ends. The germline CDR1 and CDR2 sequences are SQVTM and ANQGSEA. The CDR3 spells CSVGLLDRPGNTIYF. The CDR3, as DNA: TGCAGCGTTGGACTCCTAGACAGGCCCGGAAACACCATATATTTT.

This clone appeared a few times. The genes are TRBV15 and TRBJ1-1; D remains ambiguous. This CDR3 contains 15 residues. The germline CDR1 and CDR2 sequences are LNHNV and YYDKDF (reference sequence). The V end was cut by 5 bases, the J end by 5 bases, with 18 bases between. CDR3 DNA: TGTGCCACCAGCCCCCTTGGAGGGTTTGGGACTGAAGCTTTCTTT. Amino acid sequence: CATSPLGGFGTEAFF.

The chain combines TRBV6-5 with TRBJ1-2; 7 bases are a match to TRBD1. There are 15 residues in the CDR3. Germline V gives CDR1 MNHEY, CDR2 SVGAGI. V gave up 7 bases and J gave up 3 bases; unmatched junction bases: 11. CDR3 DNA: TGTGCCAGCACCCAGACAGGAGGGGGCTACTATGGCTACACCTTC. This translates into CASTQTGGGYYGYTF.

The chain combines TRBV5-1 with TRBJ2-2; D gene ambiguous. Trimming shortened V by 4 bases and J by 7 bases, and 11 bases separated the two germline ends. The V gene's germline CDR1 is SGHRS and CDR2 YFSETQ. There are 13 residues in the CDR3. CDR3 in amino acids: CASSNDIIGELFF. The CDR3 coding sequence is TGCGCCAGCAGCAATGACATAATCGGGGAGCTGTTTTTT.

J is TRBJ2-7 and V is TRBV9; a weak D match, TRBD1 (6 bases). There are 14 residues in the CDR3. Germline V CDR1 and CDR2: SGDLS, YYNGEE. V was cut by 0 bases and J by 6 bases, with 13 bases left in between. This CDR3 is CASSVDWTAIEQYF. CDR3 DNA sequence: TGTGCCAGCAGCGTAGATTGGACAGCGATCGAGCAGTACTTC. Full variable domain (missing parts from reference TRBV9 and TRBJ2-7): DSGVTQTPKHLITATGQRVTLRCSPRSGDLSVYWYQQSLDQGLQFLIQYYNGEERAKGNILERFSAQQFPDLHSELNLSSLELGDSALYFCASSVDWTAIEQYFGPGTRLTVT.

This clone was counted only a few times. This CDR3 is CASSEQRGYTGELFF. The CDR3, as DNA: TGTGCCAGCAGTGAACAGCGGGGGTACACCGGGGAGCTGTTTTTT. This rearrangement joins TRBV6-1 to TRBJ2-2; 8 nucleotides align to TRBD2. From germline, CDR1 is MNHNS and CDR2 SASEGT. This CDR3 contains 15 residues. V lost 2 bases to trimming and J lost 3 bases; unmatched junction nucleotides: 2.